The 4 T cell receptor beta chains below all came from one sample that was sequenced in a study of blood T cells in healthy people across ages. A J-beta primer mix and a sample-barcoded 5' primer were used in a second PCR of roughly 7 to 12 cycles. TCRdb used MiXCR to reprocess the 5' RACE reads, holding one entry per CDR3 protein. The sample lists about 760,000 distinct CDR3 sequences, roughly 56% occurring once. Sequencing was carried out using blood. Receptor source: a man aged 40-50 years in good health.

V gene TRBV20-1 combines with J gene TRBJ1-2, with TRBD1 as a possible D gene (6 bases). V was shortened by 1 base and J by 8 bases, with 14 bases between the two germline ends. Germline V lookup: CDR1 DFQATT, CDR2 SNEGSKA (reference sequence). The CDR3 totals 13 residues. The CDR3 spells CSARAATGRGYTF. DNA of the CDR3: TGCAGTGCTAGAGCGGCCACAGGGAGAGGCTACACCTTC.

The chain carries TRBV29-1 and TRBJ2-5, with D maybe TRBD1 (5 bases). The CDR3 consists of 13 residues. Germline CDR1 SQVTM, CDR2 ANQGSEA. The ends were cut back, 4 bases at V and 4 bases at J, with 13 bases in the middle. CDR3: CSVVRQGGETQYF. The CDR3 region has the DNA TGCAGCGTTGTTCGTCAGGGTGGAGAGACCCAGTACTTC.

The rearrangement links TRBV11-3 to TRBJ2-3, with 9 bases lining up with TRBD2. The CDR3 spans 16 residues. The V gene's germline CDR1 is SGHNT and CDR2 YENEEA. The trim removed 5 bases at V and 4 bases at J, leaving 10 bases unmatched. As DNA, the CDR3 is TGTGCCAGCAGCCAGACTAGCGGACCGATCGCAGATACGCAGTATTTT. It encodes CASSQTSGPIADTQYF.

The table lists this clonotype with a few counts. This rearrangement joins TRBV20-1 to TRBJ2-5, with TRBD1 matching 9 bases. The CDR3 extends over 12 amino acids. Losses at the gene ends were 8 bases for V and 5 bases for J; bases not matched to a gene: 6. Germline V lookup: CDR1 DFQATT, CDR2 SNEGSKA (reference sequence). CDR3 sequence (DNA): TGCAGTCCCGGGACAGGGAGGGAGACCCAGTACTTC. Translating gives CSPGTGRETQYF.